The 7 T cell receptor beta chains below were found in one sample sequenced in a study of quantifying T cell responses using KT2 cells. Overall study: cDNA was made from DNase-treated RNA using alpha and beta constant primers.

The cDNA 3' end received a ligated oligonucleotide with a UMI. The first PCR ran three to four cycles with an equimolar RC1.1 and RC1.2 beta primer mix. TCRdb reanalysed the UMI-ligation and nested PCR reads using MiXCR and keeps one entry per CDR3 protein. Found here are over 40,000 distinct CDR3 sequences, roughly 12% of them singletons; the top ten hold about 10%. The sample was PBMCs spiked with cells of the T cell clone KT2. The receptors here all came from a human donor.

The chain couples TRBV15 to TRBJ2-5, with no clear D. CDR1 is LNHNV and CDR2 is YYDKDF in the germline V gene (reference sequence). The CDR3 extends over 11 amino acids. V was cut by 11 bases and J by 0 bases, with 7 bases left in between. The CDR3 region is CAPGNQETQYF. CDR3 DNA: TGTGCCCCAGGAAACCAAGAGACCCAGTACTTC.

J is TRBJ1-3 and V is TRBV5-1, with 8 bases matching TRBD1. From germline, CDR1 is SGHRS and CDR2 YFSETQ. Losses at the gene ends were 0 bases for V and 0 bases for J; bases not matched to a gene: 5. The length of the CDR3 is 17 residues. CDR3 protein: CASSLGGDRGSGNTIYF. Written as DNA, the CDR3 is TGCGCCAGCAGCTTGGGGGGCGACAGGGGCTCTGGAAACACCATATATTTT.

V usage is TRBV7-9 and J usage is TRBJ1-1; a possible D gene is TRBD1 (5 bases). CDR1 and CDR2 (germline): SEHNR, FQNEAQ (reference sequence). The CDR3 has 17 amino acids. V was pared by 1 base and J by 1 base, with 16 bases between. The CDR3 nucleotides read TGTGCCAGCAGCTTAGTCGGGACCTTACCTTGGAACACTGAAGCTTTCTTT. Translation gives CASSLVGTLPWNTEAFF.

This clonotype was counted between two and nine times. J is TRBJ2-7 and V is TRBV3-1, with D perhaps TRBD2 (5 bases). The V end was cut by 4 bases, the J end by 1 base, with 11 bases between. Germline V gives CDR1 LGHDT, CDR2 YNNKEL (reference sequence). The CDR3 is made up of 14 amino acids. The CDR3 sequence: CASSPGGRSYEQYF. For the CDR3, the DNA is TGTGCCAGCAGCCCAGGAGGCAGGTCCTACGAGCAGTACTTC.

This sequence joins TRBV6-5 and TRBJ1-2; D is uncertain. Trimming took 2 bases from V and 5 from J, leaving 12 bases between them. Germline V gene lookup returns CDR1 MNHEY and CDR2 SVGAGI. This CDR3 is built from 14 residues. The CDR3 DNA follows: TGTGCCAGCAGTTACCGTGATGTGGAATATGGCTACACCTTC. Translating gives CASSYRDVEYGYTF.

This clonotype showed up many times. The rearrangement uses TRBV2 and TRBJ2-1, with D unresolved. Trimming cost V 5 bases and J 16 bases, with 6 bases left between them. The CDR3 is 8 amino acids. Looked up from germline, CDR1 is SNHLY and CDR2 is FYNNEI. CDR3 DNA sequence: TGTGCCAGCAGTACCCAATTCTTC. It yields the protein CASSTQFF.

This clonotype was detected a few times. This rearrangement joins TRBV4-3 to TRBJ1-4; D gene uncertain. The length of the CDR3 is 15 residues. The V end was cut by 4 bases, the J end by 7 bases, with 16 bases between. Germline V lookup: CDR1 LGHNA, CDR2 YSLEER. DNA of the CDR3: TGCGCCAGCAGCCGGTTTGACTCAAGTGCTGAAAAACTGTTTTTT. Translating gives CASSRFDSSAEKLFF.